This TCR beta chain was recorded in a study of regulatory T cells in long-lasting Graves disease. Overall study findings and caveats: Persistent disease exhibited a predilection for TRBV28, TRBJ1-2 and TRBJ2-5.

The CDR3 has 13 amino acids. Between the trimmed V and J ends, which lost 6 bases and 4 bases, there was a span of 12 bases. From germline, CDR1 is MNHEY and CDR2 SMNVEV (reference sequence). In building TCR beta libraries, iRepertoire HTBI primers were used together with Arm-PCR of CDR3 regions. TCRdb redid the calling of the multiplex PCR reads with MiXCR, one entry per CDR3 protein. Among about 620,000 distinct CDR3 sequences listed, 16% were seen once. The time point was: newly diagnosed GD, antithyroid drugs for less than 3 months. RNA from PBMCs was the source of the TCR library. This clonotype was counted at least ten times. Its target is not known. A further study also used this sample, focusing on T cells in Graves' hyperthyroidism and ophthalmopathy. This second study notes: The HTBI set primed first-round TCR CDR3 RT-PCR.

The clonotype comes from a woman aged 25 to 39 with Graves disease. The chain links TRBV27 to TRBJ1-1; possibly TRBD1 for D (5 bases). Sample: peripheral blood mononuclear cells (PBMCs), taken at new diagnosis, from a patient treated with antithyroid drugs. This CDR3 reads CASSKAGGTEAFF. CDR3 coding DNA: TGTGCCAGCAGCAAAGCGGGGGGCACTGAAGCTTTCTTT.